The TCR beta chain under discussion was sequenced for a study of cytomegalovirus exposure and HLA in healthy donors. Study conclusions and caveats: While the bulk of TCR sequences proved rare, some public TCRs turned up in many donors. A later analysis reported that several of the most significant clusters appeared to be linked to common viral pathogens, among them Epstein-Barr virus. By a later analysis, the bulk of CMV-associated TCR beta chains appeared HLA-restricted.

CDR3 length: 17 residues. CDR1 is LNHDA, CDR2 SQIVND, per germline (reference sequence). J was trimmed by 5 bases and V by 5 bases; bases with no gene match: 10. The PCR employed 60 Vbeta primers together with 13 Jbeta primers. Some clones are missing from TCRdb's copy, which holds only in-frame ones; the method was immunoSEQ multiplex PCR. This sample carries 120,000 or so clones, 75% to 90% of them seen once, and the ten largest clones take 2% to 2.5%. As regards this clone: The antigen remains undetermined.

Sequenced sample: PBMCs. This rearrangement joins TRBV19 to TRBJ2-2, with 11 bases identical to TRBD1. The receptor was derived from a man aged 25-45 years in good health and CMV-seronegative. CDR3 in DNA: TGTGCCAGTAGTCCCCAAGCCGGGACAGGGGGTACCGGGGAGCTGTTTTTT. Protein: CASSPQAGTGGTGELFF.